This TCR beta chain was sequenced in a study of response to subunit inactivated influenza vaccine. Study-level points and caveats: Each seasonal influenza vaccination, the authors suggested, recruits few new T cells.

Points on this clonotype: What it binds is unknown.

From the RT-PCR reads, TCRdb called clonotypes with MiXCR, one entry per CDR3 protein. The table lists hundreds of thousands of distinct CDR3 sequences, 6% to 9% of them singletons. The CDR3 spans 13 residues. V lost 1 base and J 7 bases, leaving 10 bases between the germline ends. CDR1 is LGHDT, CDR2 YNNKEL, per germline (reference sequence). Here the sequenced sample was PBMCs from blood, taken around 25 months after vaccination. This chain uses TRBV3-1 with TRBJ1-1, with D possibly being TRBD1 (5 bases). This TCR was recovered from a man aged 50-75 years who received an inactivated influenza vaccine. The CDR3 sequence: CASSQVGGDEAFF. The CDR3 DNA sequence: TGTGCCAGCAGCCAAGTGGGAGGGGATGAAGCTTTCTTT.